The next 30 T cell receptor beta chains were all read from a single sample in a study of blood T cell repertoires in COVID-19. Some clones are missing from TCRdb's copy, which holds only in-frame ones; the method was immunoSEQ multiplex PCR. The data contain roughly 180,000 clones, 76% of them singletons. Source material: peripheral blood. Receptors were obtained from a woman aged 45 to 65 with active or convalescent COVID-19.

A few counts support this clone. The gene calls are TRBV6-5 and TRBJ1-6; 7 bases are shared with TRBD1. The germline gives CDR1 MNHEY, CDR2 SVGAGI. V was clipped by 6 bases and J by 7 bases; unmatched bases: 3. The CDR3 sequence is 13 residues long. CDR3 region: CASSGTVNSPLHF. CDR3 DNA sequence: TGTGCCAGCAGCGGGACAGTCAATTCACCCCTCCACTTT.

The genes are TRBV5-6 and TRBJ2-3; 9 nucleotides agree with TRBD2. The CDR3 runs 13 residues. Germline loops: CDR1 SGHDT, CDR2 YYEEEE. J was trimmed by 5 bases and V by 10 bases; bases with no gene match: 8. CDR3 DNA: TGTGCCTCCTCAGCGGGGGGCGGAGATACGCAGTATTTT. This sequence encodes CASSAGGGDTQYF.

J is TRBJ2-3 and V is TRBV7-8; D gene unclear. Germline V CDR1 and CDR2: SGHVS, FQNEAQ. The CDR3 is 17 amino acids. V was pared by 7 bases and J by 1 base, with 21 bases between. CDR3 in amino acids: CASTLGRIPGGTDTQYF. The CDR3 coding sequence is TGTGCCAGCACCCTAGGCCGGATACCCGGAGGCACAGATACGCAGTATTTT.

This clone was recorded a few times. The CDR3 here is CATSDAGTGEIGEQYF. CDR3 DNA sequence: TGTGCCACCAGTGATGCCGGGACAGGGGAAATTGGCGAGCAGTACTTC. This chain joins TRBV24-1 and TRBJ2-7; TRBD1 matches 10 bases. Trimming took 3 bases from V and 6 from J; bases not matched to a gene: 10. The CDR3 totals 16 residues. Per germline, CDR1 KGHDR and CDR2 SFDVKD.

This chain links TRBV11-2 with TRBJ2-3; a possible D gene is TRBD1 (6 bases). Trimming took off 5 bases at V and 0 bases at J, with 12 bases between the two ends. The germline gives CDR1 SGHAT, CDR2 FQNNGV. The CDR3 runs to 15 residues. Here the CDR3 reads CASSLGGSSTDTQYF. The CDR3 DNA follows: TGTGCCAGCAGCCTTGGGGGCAGTAGCACAGATACGCAGTATTTT.

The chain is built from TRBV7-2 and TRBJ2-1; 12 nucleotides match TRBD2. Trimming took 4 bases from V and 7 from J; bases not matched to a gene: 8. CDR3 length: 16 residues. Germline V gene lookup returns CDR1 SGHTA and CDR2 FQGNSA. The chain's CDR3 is CASSSPLAGGRNEQFF. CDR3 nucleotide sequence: TGTGCCAGCAGCTCCCCTCTAGCGGGGGGGAGGAATGAGCAGTTCTTC.

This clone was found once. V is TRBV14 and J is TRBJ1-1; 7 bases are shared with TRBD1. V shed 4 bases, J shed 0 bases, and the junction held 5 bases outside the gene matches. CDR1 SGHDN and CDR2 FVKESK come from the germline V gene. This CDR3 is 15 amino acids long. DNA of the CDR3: TGTGCCAGCAGCCTTCGACAGGGTCTGAACACTGAAGCTTTCTTT. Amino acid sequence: CASSLRQGLNTEAFF. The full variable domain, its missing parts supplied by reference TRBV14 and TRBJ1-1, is EAGVTQFPSHSVIEKGQTVTLRCDPISGHDNLYWYRRVMGKEIKFLLHFVKESKQDESGMPNNRFLAERTGGTYSTLKVQPAELEDSGVYFCASSLRQGLNTEAFFGQGTRLTVV.

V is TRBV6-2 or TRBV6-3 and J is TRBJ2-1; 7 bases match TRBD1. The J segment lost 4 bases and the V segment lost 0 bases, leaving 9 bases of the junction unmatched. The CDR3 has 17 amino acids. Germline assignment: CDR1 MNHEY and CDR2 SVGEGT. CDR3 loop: CASSYSKGDSLYNEQFF. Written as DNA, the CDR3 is TGTGCCAGCAGTTACTCGAAGGGGGACAGTTTATACAATGAGCAGTTCTTC.

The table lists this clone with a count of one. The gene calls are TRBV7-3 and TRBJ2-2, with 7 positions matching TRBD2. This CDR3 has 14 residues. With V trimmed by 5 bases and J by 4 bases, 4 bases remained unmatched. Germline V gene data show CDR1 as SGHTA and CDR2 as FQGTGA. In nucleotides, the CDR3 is TGTGCCAGCAGCCTGGGACTACCCACCGGGGAGCTGTTTTTT. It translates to CASSLGLPTGELFF.

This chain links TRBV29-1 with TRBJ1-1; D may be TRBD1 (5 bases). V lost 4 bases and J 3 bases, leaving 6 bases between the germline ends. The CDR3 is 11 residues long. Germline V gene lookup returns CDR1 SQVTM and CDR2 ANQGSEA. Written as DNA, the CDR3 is TGCAGCGTTGGGGGCCACACTGAAGCTTTCTTT. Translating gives CSVGGHTEAFF.

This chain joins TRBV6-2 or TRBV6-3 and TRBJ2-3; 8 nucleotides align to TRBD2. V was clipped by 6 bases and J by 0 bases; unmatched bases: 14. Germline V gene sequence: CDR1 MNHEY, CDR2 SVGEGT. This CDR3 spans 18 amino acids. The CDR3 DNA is TGTGCCAGCAGCTCACAAGCGGGGGAGCCCACTAGCACAGATACGCAGTATTTT. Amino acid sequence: CASSSQAGEPTSTDTQYF.

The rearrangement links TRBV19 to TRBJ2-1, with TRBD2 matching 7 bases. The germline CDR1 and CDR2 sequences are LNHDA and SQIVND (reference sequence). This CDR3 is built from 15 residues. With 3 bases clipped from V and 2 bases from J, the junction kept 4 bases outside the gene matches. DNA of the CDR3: TGTGCCAGTAGTATCAGCGGGAATCCCTACAATGAGCAGTTCTTC. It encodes CASSISGNPYNEQFF. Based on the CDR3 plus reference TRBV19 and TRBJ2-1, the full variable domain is DGGITQSPKYLFRKEGQNVTLSCEQNLNHDAMYWYRQDPGQGLRLIYYSQIVNDFQKGDIAEGYSVSREKKESFPLTVTSAQKNPTAFYLCASSISGNPYNEQFFGPGTRLTVL.

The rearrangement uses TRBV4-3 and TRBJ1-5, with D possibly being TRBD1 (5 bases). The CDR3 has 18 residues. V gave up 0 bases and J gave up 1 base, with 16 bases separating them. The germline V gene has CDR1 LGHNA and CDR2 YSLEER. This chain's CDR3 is CASSQDLGGTLSNQPQHF. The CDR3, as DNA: TGCGCCAGCAGCCAAGATCTAGGAGGGACCCTCAGCAATCAGCCCCAGCATTTT.

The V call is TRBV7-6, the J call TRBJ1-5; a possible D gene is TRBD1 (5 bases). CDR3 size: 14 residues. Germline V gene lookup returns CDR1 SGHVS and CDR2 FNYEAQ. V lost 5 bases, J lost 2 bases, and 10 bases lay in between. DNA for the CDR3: TGTGCCAGCAGCAAAGACAGCGGCAATCAGCCCCAGCATTTT. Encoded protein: CASSKDSGNQPQHF. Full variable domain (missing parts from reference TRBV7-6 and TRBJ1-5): GAGVSQSPRYKVTKRGQDVALRCDPISGHVSLYWYRQALGQGPEFLTYFNYEAQQDKSGLPNDRFSAERPEGSISTLTIQRTEQRDSAMYRCASSKDSGNQPQHFGDGTRLSIL.

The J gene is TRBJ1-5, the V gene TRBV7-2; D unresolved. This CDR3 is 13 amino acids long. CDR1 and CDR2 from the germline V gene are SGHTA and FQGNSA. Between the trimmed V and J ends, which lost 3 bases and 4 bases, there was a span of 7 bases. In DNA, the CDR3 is TGTGCCAGCAGCTTTGAGCCTAATCAGCCCCAGCATTTT. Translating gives CASSFEPNQPQHF. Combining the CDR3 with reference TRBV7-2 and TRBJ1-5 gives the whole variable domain GAGVSQSPSNKVTEKGKDVELRCDPISGHTALYWYRQSLGQGLEFLIYFQGNSAPDKSGLPSDRFSAERTGGSVSTLTIQRTQQEDSAVYLCASSFEPNQPQHFGDGTRLSIL.

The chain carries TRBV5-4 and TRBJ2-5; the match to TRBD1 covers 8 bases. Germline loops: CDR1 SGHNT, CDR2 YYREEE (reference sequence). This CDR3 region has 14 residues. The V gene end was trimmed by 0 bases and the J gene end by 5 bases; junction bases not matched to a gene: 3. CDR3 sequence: CASSLAGGAETQYF. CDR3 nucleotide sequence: TGTGCCAGCAGCTTGGCAGGGGGCGCGGAGACCCAGTACTTC.

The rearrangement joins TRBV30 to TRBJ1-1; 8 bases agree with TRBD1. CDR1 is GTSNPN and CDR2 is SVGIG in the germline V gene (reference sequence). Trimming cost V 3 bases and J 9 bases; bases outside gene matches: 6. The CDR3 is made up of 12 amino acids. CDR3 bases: TGTGCCTGGAGGACAGGGGAAAGTAAAGCTTTCTTT. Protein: CAWRTGESKAFF.

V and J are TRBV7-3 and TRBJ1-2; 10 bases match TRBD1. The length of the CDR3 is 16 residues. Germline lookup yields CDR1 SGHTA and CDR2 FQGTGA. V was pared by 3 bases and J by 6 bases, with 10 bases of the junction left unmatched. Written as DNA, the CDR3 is TGTGCCAGCAGCTTTACACCATCCGGGACAGGGGATGGCTACACCTTC. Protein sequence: CASSFTPSGTGDGYTF.

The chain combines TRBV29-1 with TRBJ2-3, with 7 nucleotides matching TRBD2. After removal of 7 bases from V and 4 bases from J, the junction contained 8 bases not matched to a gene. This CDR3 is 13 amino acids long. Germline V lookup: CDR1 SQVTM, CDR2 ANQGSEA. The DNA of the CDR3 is TGCAGCGCCGATGGGGGGGTGGCAGATACGCAGTATTTT. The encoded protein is CSADGGVADTQYF.

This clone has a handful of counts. The CDR3 DNA is TGTGCCAGCAGTGAATGGGGGACTGGGGTTTACAATGAGCAGTTCTTC. It encodes CASSEWGTGVYNEQFF. The chain is built from TRBV25-1 and TRBJ2-1; tentative D call: TRBD2 (6 bases). Trimming left V 1 base short and J 4 bases short, with 14 bases between. CDR3 length: 16 amino acids. CDR1 and CDR2 (germline): MGHDK, SYGVNS.

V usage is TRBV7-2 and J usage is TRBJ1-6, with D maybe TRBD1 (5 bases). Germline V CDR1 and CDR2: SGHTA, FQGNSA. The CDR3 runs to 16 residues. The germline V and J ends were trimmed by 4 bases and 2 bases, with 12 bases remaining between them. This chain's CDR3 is CASSSDDSTYNSPLHF. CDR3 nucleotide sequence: TGTGCCAGCAGCTCCGATGACAGCACCTATAATTCACCCCTCCACTTT.

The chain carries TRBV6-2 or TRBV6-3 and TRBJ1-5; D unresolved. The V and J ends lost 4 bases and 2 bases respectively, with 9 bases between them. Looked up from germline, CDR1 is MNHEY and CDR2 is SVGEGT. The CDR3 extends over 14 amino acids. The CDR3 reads CASSLKGGNQPQHF. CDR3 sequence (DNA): TGTGCCAGCAGTTTGAAGGGAGGCAATCAGCCCCAGCATTTT.

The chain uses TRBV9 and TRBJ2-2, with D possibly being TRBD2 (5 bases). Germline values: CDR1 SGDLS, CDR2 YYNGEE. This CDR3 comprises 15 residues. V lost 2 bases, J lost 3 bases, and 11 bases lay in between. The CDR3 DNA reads TGTGCCAGCAGCGTCCGGGGAAGCGACACCGGGGAGCTGTTTTTT. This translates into CASSVRGSDTGELFF.

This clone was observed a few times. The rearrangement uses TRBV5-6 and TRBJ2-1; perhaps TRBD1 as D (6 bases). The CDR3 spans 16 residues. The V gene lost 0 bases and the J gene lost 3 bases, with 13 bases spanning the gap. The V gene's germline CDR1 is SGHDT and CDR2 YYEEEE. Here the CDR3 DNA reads TGTGCCAGCAGCTTGGAGGTCGGCAGGGGCTACAATGAGCAGTTCTTC. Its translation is CASSLEVGRGYNEQFF.

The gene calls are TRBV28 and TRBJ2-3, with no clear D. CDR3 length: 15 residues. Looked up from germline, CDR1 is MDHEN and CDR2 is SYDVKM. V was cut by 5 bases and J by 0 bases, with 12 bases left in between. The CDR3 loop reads CASSLFPSSTDTQYF. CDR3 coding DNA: TGTGCCAGCAGTCTCTTCCCTAGTAGCACAGATACGCAGTATTTT.

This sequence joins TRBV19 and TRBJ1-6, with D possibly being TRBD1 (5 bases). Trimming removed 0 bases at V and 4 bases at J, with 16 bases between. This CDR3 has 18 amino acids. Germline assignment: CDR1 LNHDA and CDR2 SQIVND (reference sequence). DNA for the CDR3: TGTGCCAGTAGTATAGATCACCCGGGACTGACTTATAATTCACCCCTCCACTTT. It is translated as CASSIDHPGLTYNSPLHF.

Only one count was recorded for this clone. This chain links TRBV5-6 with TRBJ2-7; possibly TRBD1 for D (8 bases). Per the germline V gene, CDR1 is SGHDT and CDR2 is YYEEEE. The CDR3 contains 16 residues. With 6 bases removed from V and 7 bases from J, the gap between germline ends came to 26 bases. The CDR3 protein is CASNALGGTGLQEQYF. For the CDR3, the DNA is TGTGCCAGCAACGCCTTGGGGGGGACAGGTTTGCAGGAGCAGTACTTC.

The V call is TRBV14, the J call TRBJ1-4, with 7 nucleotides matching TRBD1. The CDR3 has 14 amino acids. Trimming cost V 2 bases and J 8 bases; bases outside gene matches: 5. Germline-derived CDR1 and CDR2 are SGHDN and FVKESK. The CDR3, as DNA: TGTGCCAGCAGCCAATCTACAGGGGTGGAAAAACTGTTTTTT. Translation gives CASSQSTGVEKLFF.

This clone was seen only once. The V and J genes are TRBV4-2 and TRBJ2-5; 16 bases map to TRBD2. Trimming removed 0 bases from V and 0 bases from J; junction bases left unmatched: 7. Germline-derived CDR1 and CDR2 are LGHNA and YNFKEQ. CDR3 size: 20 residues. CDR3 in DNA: TGTGCCAGCAGCCAAGATTCTGGGACTAGCGGGAGGGGGTACCAAGAGACCCAGTACTTC. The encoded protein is CASSQDSGTSGRGYQETQYF.

CDR3 amino acids: CASSLWTSGDSYNEQFF. The CDR3 nucleotides read TGTGCCAGCAGTTTATGGACTAGCGGGGACTCCTACAATGAGCAGTTCTTC. V and J are TRBV28 and TRBJ2-1; 11 bases line up with TRBD2. The length of the CDR3 is 17 residues. Germline-derived CDR1 and CDR2 are MDHEN and SYDVKM. Germline trimming cut 0 bases from V and 0 bases from J; bases unmatched to any gene: 1.